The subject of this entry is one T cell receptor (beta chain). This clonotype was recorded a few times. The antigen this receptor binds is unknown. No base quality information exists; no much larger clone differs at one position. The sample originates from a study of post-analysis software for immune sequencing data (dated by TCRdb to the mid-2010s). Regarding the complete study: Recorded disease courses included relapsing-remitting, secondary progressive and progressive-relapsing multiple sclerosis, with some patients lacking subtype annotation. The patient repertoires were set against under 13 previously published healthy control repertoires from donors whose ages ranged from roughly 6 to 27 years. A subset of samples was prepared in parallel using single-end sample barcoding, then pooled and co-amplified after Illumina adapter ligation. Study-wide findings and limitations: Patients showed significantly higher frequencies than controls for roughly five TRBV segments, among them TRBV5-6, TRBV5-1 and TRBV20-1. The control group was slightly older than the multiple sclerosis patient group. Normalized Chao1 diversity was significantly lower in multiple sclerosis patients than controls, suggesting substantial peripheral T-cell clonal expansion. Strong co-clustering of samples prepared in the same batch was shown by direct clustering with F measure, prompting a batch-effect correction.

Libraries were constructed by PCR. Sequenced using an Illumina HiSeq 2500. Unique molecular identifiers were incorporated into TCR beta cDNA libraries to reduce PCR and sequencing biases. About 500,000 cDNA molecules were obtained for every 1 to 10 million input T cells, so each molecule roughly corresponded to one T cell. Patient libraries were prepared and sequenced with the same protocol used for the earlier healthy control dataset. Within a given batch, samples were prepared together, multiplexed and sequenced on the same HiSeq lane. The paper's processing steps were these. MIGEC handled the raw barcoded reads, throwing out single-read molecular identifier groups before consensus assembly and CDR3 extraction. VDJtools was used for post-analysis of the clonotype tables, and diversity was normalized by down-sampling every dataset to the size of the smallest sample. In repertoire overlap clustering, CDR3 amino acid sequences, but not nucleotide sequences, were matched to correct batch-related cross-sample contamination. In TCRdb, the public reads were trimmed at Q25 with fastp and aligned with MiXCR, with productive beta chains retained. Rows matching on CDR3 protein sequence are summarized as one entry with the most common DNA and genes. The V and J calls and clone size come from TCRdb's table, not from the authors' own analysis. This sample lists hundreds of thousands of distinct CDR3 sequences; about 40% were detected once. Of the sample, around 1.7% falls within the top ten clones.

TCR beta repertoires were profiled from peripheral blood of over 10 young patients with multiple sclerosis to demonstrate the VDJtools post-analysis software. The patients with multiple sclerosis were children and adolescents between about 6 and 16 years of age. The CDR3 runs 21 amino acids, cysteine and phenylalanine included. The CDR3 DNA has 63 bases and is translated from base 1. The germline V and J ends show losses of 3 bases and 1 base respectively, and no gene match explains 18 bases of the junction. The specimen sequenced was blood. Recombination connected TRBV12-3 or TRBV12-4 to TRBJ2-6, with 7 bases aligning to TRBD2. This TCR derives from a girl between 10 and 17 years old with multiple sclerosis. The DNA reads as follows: TGTGCCAGCAGTTTGAGGTTTCCCTGGGAGGGAGTACGGTCTGGGGCCAACGTCCTGACTTTC. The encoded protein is CASSLRFPWEGVRSGANVLTF.